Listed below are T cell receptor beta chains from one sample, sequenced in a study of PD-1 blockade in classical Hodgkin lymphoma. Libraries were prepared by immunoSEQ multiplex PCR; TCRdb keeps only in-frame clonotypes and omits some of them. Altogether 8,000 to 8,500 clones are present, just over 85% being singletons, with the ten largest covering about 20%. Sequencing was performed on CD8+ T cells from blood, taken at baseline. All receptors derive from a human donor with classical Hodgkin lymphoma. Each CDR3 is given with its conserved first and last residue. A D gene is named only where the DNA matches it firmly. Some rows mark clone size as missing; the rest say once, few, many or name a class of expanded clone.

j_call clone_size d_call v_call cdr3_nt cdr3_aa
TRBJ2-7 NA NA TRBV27 TGTGCCAGCAGTTTAATCCAAAGGGGCTCCTACGAGCAGTACTTC CASSLIQRGSYEQYF
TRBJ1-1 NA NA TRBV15 TGTGCCACCAGCAGAGATTCGTTGGACAAGAACACTGAAGCTTTCTTT CATSRDSLDKNTEAFF
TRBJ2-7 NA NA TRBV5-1 TGCGCCAGCCGGGTTGTCGGCTCCTACGAGCAGTACTTC CASRVVGSYEQYF
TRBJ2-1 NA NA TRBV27 TGTGCCAGCGGATTCGACAATGAGCAGTTCTTC CASGFDNEQFF
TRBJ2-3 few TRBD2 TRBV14 TGTGCCAGCAGCCAAATTCTTAGCGGGCTCAACACAGATACGCAGTATTTT CASSQILSGLNTDTQYF
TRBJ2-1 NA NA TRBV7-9 TGTGCCAGCAGCTTTCCGGGCAATGAGCAGTTCTTC CASSFPGNEQFF
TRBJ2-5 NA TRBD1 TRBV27 TGTGCCAGCAGTTTCATAAGGCAGACAGGGATTGAGACCCAGTACTTC CASSFIRQTGIETQYF
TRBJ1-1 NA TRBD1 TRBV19 TGTGCCAGTAGACCCGGACAGGGTGGAAACACTGAAGCTTTCTTT CASRPGQGGNTEAFF
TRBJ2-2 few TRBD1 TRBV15 TGTGCCACCAGCAGAGATAGACAGGGCGGGGAGCTGTTTTTT CATSRDRQGGELFF
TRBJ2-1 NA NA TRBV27 TGTGCCAGCGGATCAGGGGATGCCTACAATGAGCAGTTCTTC CASGSGDAYNEQFF
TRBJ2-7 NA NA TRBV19 TGTGCCAGTAGTATAGGCCTGACCTACGAGCAGTACTTC CASSIGLTYEQYF
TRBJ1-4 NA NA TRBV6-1 TGTGCCAGCGGGGACGATTATCCGACTAATGAAAAACTGTTTTTT CASGDDYPTNEKLFF
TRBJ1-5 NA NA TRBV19 TGTGCCAGTAGTATCGGCGGTGATAGCAATCAGCCCCAGCATTTT CASSIGGDSNQPQHF
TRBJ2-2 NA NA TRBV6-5 TGTGCCAGCAGTTACGCTAGCGACACCGGGGAGCTGTTTTTT CASSYASDTGELFF
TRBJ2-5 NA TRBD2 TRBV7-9 TGTGCCAGCAGCACAGGCGGACTAGCGGGAAATTCACGGACCCAGTACTTC CASSTGGLAGNSRTQYF
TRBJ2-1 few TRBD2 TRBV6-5 TGTGCCAGCAGTTACGGCTGGCTAGCGGGCGGATTTGAGCAGTTCTTC CASSYGWLAGGFEQFF
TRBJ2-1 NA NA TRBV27 TGTGCCAGCAGTTTGGACGGAGGCAATGAGCAGTTCTTC CASSLDGGNEQFF
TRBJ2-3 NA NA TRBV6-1 TGTGCCAGCAGTGAAGGAGGGGTTGCAGATACGCAGTATTTT CASSEGGVADTQYF
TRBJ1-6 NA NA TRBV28 TGTGCCAGCAGTCCCCAGGGGCTAAATTCACCCCTCCACTTT CASSPQGLNSPLHF
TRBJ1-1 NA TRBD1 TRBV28 TGTGCCAGCAGTTTTTATGGGACAGGGTTGACAATGAACACTGAAGCTTTCTTT CASSFYGTGLTMNTEAFF
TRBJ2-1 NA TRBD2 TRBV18 TGTGCCAGCTCACCACCGGGTCGACTAGCGGGAGATTTCTACAATGAGCAGTTCTTC CASSPPGRLAGDFYNEQFF
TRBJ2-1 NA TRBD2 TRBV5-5 TGTGCCAGCAGCTCCAGACTAGCGGGGGGGCCACCCGACAATGAGCAGTTCTTC CASSSRLAGGPPDNEQFF
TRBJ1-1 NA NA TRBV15 TGTGCCACCAGCATTAGGGACTCCAGGTCCCTGAACACTGAAGCTTTCTTT CATSIRDSRSLNTEAFF
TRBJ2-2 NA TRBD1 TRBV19 TGTGCCAGTAGTACAACCGGGACAGGTTTTGGCGGGGAGCTGTTTTTT CASSTTGTGFGGELFF
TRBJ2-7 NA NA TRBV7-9 TGTGCCAGCAGCCCTGGGGTGGGCACCTACGAGCAGTACTTC CASSPGVGTYEQYF
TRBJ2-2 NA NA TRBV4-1 TGCGCCAGCAGCCAAACGTCCTCCGGGGAGCTGTTTTTT CASSQTSSGELFF
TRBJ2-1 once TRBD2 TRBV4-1 TGCGCCAGCAGCCAAGGGGATCGGGGGGGCCTCTACAATGAGCAGTTCTTC CASSQGDRGGLYNEQFF
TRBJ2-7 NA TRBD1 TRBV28 TGTGCCAGCAGTGCGACAGGGGTCTACGAGCAGTACTTC CASSATGVYEQYF
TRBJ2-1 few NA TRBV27 TGTGCCAGCCTGGGGCTCTACAATGAGCAGTTCTTC CASLGLYNEQFF
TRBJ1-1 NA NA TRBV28 TGTGCCAGCAGTTTAGTGGAGGGGAACACTGAAGCTTTCTTT CASSLVEGNTEAFF
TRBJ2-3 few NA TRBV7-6 TGTGCCAGCAGCTTAGGGATAGATCTTTCAGATACGCAGTATTTT CASSLGIDLSDTQYF
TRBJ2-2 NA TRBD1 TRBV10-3 TGTGCCATCAGTGGGGACAGGGCCAACACCGGGGAGCTGTTTTTT CAISGDRANTGELFF
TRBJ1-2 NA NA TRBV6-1 TGTGCCAGCAGTGAAGCGGACCTTGACTATGGCTACACCTTC CASSEADLDYGYTF
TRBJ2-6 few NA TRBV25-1 TGTGCCAGCAGTGAAATTGCACCGGACTCTGGGGCCAACGTCCTGACTTTC CASSEIAPDSGANVLTF
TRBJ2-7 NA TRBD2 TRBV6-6 TGTGCCAGCAGTCCCTCACTCGGGGGGTACGAGCAGTACTTC CASSPSLGGYEQYF
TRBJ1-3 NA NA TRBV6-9 TGTGCCAGCAGTCAATCACTCGGGGGACACACCATATATTTT CASSQSLGGHTIYF
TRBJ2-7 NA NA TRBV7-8 TGTGCCAGCAGCGAAGGACAGACCTACGAGCAGTACTTC CASSEGQTYEQYF
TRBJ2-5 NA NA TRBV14 TGTGCCAGCAGCCAAGCCCCGACGGCGACACAAGAGACCCAGTACTTC CASSQAPTATQETQYF